This T cell receptor (beta chain) was profiled in a study of blood T cell repertoires in COVID-19. This CDR3 has 18 amino acids. V lost 3 bases and J 0 bases, leaving 15 bases between the germline ends. Looked up from germline, CDR1 is MGHRA and CDR2 is YSYEKL. Authors' analysis steps: Amplification of reference gene primers provided the estimated nucleated cell counts. Only in-frame clones appear in the TCRdb table, and some are missing; sequencing was by immunoSEQ multiplex PCR. V, J and clone size are those of that table, while D and trimming were read from the DNA. This table has more than 60,000 clones, approximately 90% appearing once.

The origin of this receptor is a human donor in a cohort sampled during active COVID-19. Sequences were obtained from peripheral blood. The genes are TRBV4-1 and TRBJ1-6, with TRBD1 as a possible D gene (5 bases). The CDR3 bases are TGCGCCAGCAGCCACTCGGACACGCGGAGCTCCTATAATTCACCCCTCCACTTT. It yields the protein CASSHSDTRSSYNSPLHF.